This TCR beta chain was obtained from a study of technical replicates of blood from several donors. V trimming: 6 bases; J trimming: 0 bases; junction bases outside the gene matches: 6. Germline loops: CDR1 SGHNT, CDR2 YENEEA. The CDR3 sequence is 15 residues long. The repertoire was sequenced with immunoSEQ multiplex PCR; TCRdb's copy has only in-frame clones and lacks some. This table holds tens of thousands of clones, 85% to 95% found once. The chain uses TRBV11-3 and TRBJ2-3; TRBD1 matches at 7 bases. This sequence was found in a human donor in good health. The specimen sequenced was T cells isolated from PBMCs. CDR3 sequence reads: CASSRQGMSTDTQYF. The CDR3 DNA sequence: TGTGCCAGCAGTAGACAGGGAATGAGCACAGATACGCAGTATTTT.